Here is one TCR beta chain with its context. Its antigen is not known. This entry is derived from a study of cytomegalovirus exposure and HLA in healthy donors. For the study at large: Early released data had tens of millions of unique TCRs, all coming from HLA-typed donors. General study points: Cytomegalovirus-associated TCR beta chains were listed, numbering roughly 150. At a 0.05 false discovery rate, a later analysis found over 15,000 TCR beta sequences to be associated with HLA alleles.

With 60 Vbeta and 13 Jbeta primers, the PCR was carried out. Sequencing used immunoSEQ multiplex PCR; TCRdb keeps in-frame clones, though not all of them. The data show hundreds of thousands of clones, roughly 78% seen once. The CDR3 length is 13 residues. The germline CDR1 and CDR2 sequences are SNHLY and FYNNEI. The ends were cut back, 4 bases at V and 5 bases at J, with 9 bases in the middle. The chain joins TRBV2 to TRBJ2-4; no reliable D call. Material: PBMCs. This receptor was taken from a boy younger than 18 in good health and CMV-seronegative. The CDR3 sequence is CASSGEVENIQYF. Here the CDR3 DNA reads TGTGCCAGCAGTGGCGAAGTTGAAAACATTCAGTACTTC.